What follows describes a single T cell receptor (beta chain). What it recognizes is unknown. This specimen comes from a study of cytomegalovirus exposure and HLA in healthy donors. Study overall: Among around 170 million T cells, an earlier analysis found 90 million to 130 million unique TCR beta sequences.

The primer mix had 60 Vbeta and 13 Jbeta primers. The protocol was immunoSEQ multiplex PCR, while the TCRdb copy is restricted to in-frame clones and leaves out a portion. Seen here are roughly 220,000 clones, more than 60% observed once, and the top ten hold about 1.9%. The CDR3 loop spans 15 amino acids. With 4 bases clipped from V and 6 bases from J, the junction kept 5 bases outside the gene matches. Germline-derived CDR1 and CDR2 are SGHRS and YFSETQ. Study observations and caveats: Researchers counted roughly 160 TCR beta chains as cytomegalovirus-associated. Rare TCR sequences dominated, though some public TCRs recurred in many donors.

The V gene is TRBV5-1, the J gene TRBJ2-1, with 12 positions matching TRBD1. The material sequenced was PBMCs. This clonotype originated in a woman aged 25 to 39 in good health and CMV-seronegative. CDR3 DNA sequence: TGCGCCAGCAGCGCGGGACAGGGGGCGGTCAATGAGCAGTTCTTC. This translates into CASSAGQGAVNEQFF.